In this sample, the clone carrying this T cell receptor beta chain turned up many times. The record originates from a study of neurological immune-mediated disorders. TCRdb itself ran the 5' RACE reads through MiXCR, one entry per CDR3 protein. The sample has roughly 80,000 distinct CDR3 sequences; approximately 10% are singletons. From germline, CDR1 is MGHDK and CDR2 SYGVNS. V was clipped by 8 bases and J by 5 bases, with 15 bases between them. CDR3 size: 13 residues. Material: PBMCs. This chain connects TRBV25-1 to TRBJ1-2; D not certain. The TCR sequence derives from a man in his forties in good health. The CDR3 loop reads CASRPGIGYGYTF. The CDR3 coding sequence is TGTGCCAGCCGCCCGGGGATCGGTTATGGCTACACCTTC.